The T cell receptor (beta chain) described here comes from a study of CD8+ T cells in alopecia areata. Looking at the study overall: Oral tofacitinib, 5 to 10 mg twice daily, was given in an open-label trial.

From germline, CDR1 is MNHEY and CDR2 SVGAGI. The CDR3 covers 14 residues. V lost 4 bases to trimming and J lost 1 base, with 10 bases between them. Isolated RNA was reverse transcribed into cDNA used as the sequencing template. TCRdb keeps only in-frame clones here, not all; method: immunoSEQ multiplex PCR. In the table there are about 190,000 clones, roughly 61% of which are singletons. As for treatment: oral pan-JAK inhibitor, 5-10 mg twice daily. The source material was CD8+ T cells sorted from blood, sampled at week 24, from a patient treated with tofacitinib. The clonotype comes from a human donor with alopecia areata. The rearrangement links TRBV6-5 to TRBJ2-5; either TRBD1 or TRBD2 may supply D (5 bases each). This CDR3 is CASSSGTIQETQYF. In DNA form, the CDR3 reads TGTGCCAGCAGTTCCGGGACGATCCAAGAGACCCAGTACTTC.